This T cell receptor beta chain comes out of a study of T cell responses to AZD1222 COVID-19 vaccine (dated by TCRdb to about 2021). In terms of the full investigation: AZD1222 recipients whose second dose came at about 4 weeks and those whose second dose came at about 12 weeks were combined into one group, since spike-specific TCR depth and breadth did not differ between the two schedules. TCR sequencing covered 233 trial participants: about 210 given two doses of AZD1222 and approximately 26 given two doses of MenACWY control vaccine. Trial participants were enrolled into age subgroups of 18-55, 56-69 and 70-plus years, which contained around 150, 28 and 57 TCR-sequenced participants, respectively.

Study-level results and caveats: No day 14 peak-response samples were available, so repertoires were characterized only after the peak T cell response. Vaccine-associated CD4 TCRs spanned the whole spike protein, with dominant responses in regions 160-218 and 743-854. Participants were mostly white British and included more females than males, and it was suggested by the authors that clonal diversity may have been underestimated. In the small 56-69-year group, the increase in depth fell short of significance, most likely because of low power. Conclusions about previously exposed vaccinees are limited because only six or seven AZD1222 recipients were SARS-CoV-2 seropositive at baseline. Epitopes outside the regions mutated in the B.1.351 and B.1.1.7 variants were reportedly recognized by nearly half of the unique spike-specific TCRs. After two AZD1222 doses, both the breadth and the depth of spike-specific TCRs were significantly higher than at day 0 and than in MenACWY recipients.

The time point label corresponds to: baseline before first vaccination. Vaccinee samples were obtained from the UK trials COV001 and COV002, which included a single-blind randomized controlled phase 2/3 trial of AZD1222 (ChAdOx1 nCoV-19) in healthy adults. For TCRbeta chain sequencing, PBMC samples were collected from trial participants at day 0 and at day 28 after the second dose. The CDR3 regions of human TCRbeta chains were subjected to immunosequencing. In the source study's methods: TCRs in the repertoires were compared against a reference library of SARS-CoV-2-specific TCRs that had been generated with the MIRA antigen-specificity platform. Breadth meant the fraction of unique TCRs that were SARS-CoV-2-associated, whereas depth meant the fraction of total T cells that were SARS-CoV-2-associated. Using the MIRA data, each spike-specific TCR was mapped to the spike region that the TCR reacts to and placed in a CD4 or CD8 class. Log10-transformed breadth and depth values were compared by one-way ANOVA with Sidak's multiple comparisons tests. The table was pulled from immuneACCESS by TCRdb, which kept in-frame rearrangements only. Such tables lose some clones; where checked, under half of the loss comes from unresolved V genes, and the rest has no known cause. The V and J calls and clone size are taken from that table; D and trimming were inferred from the DNA. For this sample there are approximately 120,000 clones; about 83% appear just once. 9% to 15% of the sample goes to the ten largest clones.

Details on this clone: Its antigen remains undetermined. There are no base qualities to consult, and no much larger clone falls within one base.

Clipping removes 1 base from V and 7 bases from J, with 5 as the unmatched junction base count. CDR1 and CDR2, per the germline V gene, are LGHNA and YNFKEQ. Reading from cysteine to phenylalanine, the CDR3 counts 15 amino acids. The read is trimmed to its CDR3 DNA, 45 bases read in frame from base 1. Sequenced material: peripheral blood, taken on day 0 of AZD1222 vaccination. The sequence came from an adult in good health. The chain uses TRBV4-2 and TRBJ2-2, and 8 junctional nucleotides match TRBD2. The CDR3 region reads CASSQVGLASGELFF. At the DNA level, the sequence is TGTGCCAGCAGCCAAGTAGGACTAGCAAGCGGGGAGCTGTTTTTT.